What follows are 25 T cell receptor beta chains derived from one specimen sequenced in a study of cytomegalovirus exposure and HLA in healthy donors. The PCR was carried out with 60 Vbeta primers and 13 Jbeta primers. Sequenced by immunoSEQ multiplex PCR; TCRdb stores in-frame clones only, minus some. The sample has more than 150,000 clones; 80% are singletons. The sample taken for sequencing was PBMCs. Receptor source: a girl aged 5-17 years in good health and CMV-seropositive.

This chain links TRBV5-1 with TRBJ2-7; D may be TRBD1 (5 bases). In germline, CDR1 is SGHRS, CDR2 YFSETQ. The V and J ends lost 4 bases and 2 bases respectively, with 16 bases between them. CDR3 length: 15 residues. The CDR3 nucleotides read TGCGCCAGCAGCCGAGACAGAGAACCCCCCTACGAGCAGTACTTC. It encodes CASSRDREPPYEQYF.

Turning to this clone: At one boundary the junction diverges from the germline segment, which might be a read error. V is TRBV5-6 and J is TRBJ2-7, with D tentatively TRBD2 (5 bases). The CDR3 totals 15 residues. The V gene's germline CDR1 is SGHDT and CDR2 YYEEEE. Here the CDR3 reads CASSLDVGGSYEQYF. The CDR3 DNA sequence: TGTGCCAGCAGTTTGGATGTCGGAGGCTCCTACGAGCAGTACTTC.

This clone was picked up one time. Within the sample, other DNA sequences also encode this same CDR3. The V and J genes are TRBV6-5 and TRBJ2-5; tentatively, D is TRBD2 (6 bases). The V gene's germline CDR1 is MNHEY and CDR2 SVGAGI. The CDR3 sequence is 11 residues long. V was pared by 8 bases and J by 5 bases, with 9 bases between. DNA for the CDR3: TGTGCCAGCTCCCGGGGGGAGACCCAGTACTTC. Protein sequence: CASSRGETQYF.

This chain joins TRBV27 and TRBJ2-1; TRBD2 is a possible D gene (5 bases). This CDR3 region has 14 residues. Per germline, CDR1 MNHEY and CDR2 SMNVEV (reference sequence). V dropped 6 bases and J dropped 5 bases, with 14 bases sitting between them. The CDR3 spells CASSPKGSNNEQFF. CDR3 sequence (DNA): TGTGCCAGCAGCCCAAAAGGGAGTAACAATGAGCAGTTCTTC.

J is TRBJ2-7 and V is TRBV4-2, with 11 positions matching TRBD2. Germline loops: CDR1 LGHNA, CDR2 YNFKEQ. This CDR3 contains 15 residues. The trim removed 0 bases at V and 5 bases at J, leaving 3 bases unmatched. CDR3 bases: TGTGCCAGCAGCCAAGATGGTAGCGGGAGGGACGAGCAGTACTTC. It translates to CASSQDGSGRDEQYF.

The rearrangement joins TRBV9 to TRBJ2-7; 11 bases map to TRBD2. J gave up 0 bases and V 3 bases, and 2 bases lay outside the gene matches. The CDR3 length is 15 residues. CDR1 and CDR2 from the germline V gene are SGDLS and YYNGEE. The CDR3: CASSATSGSSYEQYF. The CDR3 DNA sequence: TGTGCCAGCAGCGCCACTAGCGGGAGCTCCTACGAGCAGTACTTC.

The chain links TRBV4-1 to TRBJ2-1; D not certain. The germline gives CDR1 MGHRA, CDR2 YSYEKL. Trimming pared 4 bases from V and 5 bases from J, leaving 3 bases between. The CDR3 consists of 11 residues. CDR3 region: CASSLNNEQFF. The DNA of the CDR3 is TGCGCCAGCAGCCTTAACAATGAGCAGTTCTTC.

The genes are TRBV7-8 and TRBJ1-2, with 7 bases aligning to TRBD1. Trimming cost V 2 bases and J 5 bases; bases outside gene matches: 11. Germline lookup yields CDR1 SGHVS and CDR2 FQNEAQ. The CDR3 runs to 16 residues. CDR3 DNA: TGTGCCAGCAGCTTAAGGCAGGGGGTCTTCGGGTATGGCTACACCTTC. Its translation: CASSLRQGVFGYGYTF.

This clone was counted a single time. The J gene is TRBJ1-6, the V gene TRBV15; TRBD1 agrees at 10 bases. This CDR3 contains 15 residues. V lost 3 bases and J lost 11; bases outside the gene matches: 7. Germline values: CDR1 LNHNV, CDR2 YYDKDF (reference sequence). The CDR3 DNA reads as TGTGCCACCAGCAGCGGACAGGGGGACCCGACACCCCTCCACTTT. Translated, it gives CATSSGQGDPTPLHF.

The CDR3 here is CASSPSDRNYEQYF. The CDR3 DNA is TGTGCCAGCTCACCGAGCGACAGGAACTACGAGCAGTACTTC. The chain couples TRBV18 to TRBJ2-7; the D gene is possibly TRBD1 (6 bases). The length of the CDR3 is 14 residues. Per germline, CDR1 KGHSH and CDR2 LQKENI. V lost 3 bases to trimming and J lost 3 bases, with 12 bases between them.

Details on this clone: One end of the junction fails to match germline, which may point to a read error. The gene calls are TRBV7-7 and TRBJ2-1; 9 nucleotides line up with TRBD1. This CDR3 comprises 15 residues. CDR1 and CDR2 from the germline V gene are SSHAT and FNYEAQ (reference sequence). CDR3 in amino acids: CASSMGQGPHNEQFF. Written as DNA, the CDR3 is TGTGCTAGCAGCATGGGACAGGGTCCCCACAATGAGCAGTTCTTC.

This clone occurred once. The rearrangement joins TRBV7-9 to TRBJ2-3; TRBD1 agrees at 8 bases. Trimming cost V 5 bases and J 5 bases; bases outside gene matches: 12. Per the germline V gene, CDR1 is SEHNR and CDR2 is FQNEAQ (reference sequence). The CDR3 is made up of 16 amino acids. The CDR3 spells CASSDRPQGAGDTQYF. The CDR3 DNA reads TGTGCCAGCAGCGACAGACCCCAGGGGGCGGGAGATACGCAGTATTTT. Drawing the rest from reference TRBV7-9 and TRBJ2-3, the complete variable domain is DTGVSQNPRHKITKRGQNVTFRCDPISEHNRLYWYRQTLGQGPEFLTYFQNEAQLEKSRLLSDRFSAERPKGSFSTLEIQRTEQGDSAMYLCASSDRPQGAGDTQYFGPGTRLTVL.

V gene TRBV12-5 combines with J gene TRBJ2-3; 13 bases align to TRBD2. The CDR3 totals 17 residues. Unmatched junction bases numbered 8, after V lost 4 bases and J lost 4 bases. Germline V gives CDR1 LGHNT, CDR2 FRNRAP. In DNA, the CDR3 is TGTGCTAGTGGTTCGACTAGCGGGAGGCCTGTAGCAGATACGCAGTATTTT. This gives the protein CASGSTSGRPVADTQYF.

V gene TRBV4-2 combines with J gene TRBJ2-6; 9 bases agree with TRBD1. Germline V gene lookup returns CDR1 LGHNA and CDR2 YNFKEQ. The CDR3 contains 20 residues. J was trimmed by 3 bases and V by 0 bases; bases with no gene match: 12. The DNA of the CDR3 is TGTGCCAGCAGCCAAGACCCCCCCGGGACAGGGCGTTATGGGGCCAACGTCCTGACTTTC. Protein sequence: CASSQDPPGTGRYGANVLTF.

J is TRBJ2-1 and V is TRBV13; maybe TRBD2 (5 bases). Between the trimmed V and J ends, which lost 2 bases and 4 bases, there was a span of 12 bases. Germline values: CDR1 PRHDT, CDR2 FYEKMQ (reference sequence). The CDR3 consists of 15 residues. CDR3 in amino acids: CASSLSGLGYNEQFF. CDR3 sequence (DNA): TGTGCCAGCAGCTTATCGGGGTTGGGTTACAATGAGCAGTTCTTC.

The sample holds one count of this clone. The CDR3, as DNA: TGTGCCAGCTCACCATATAGCGGGTTCTCCTACAATGAGCAGTTCTTC. It translates to CASSPYSGFSYNEQFF. This chain links TRBV18 with TRBJ2-1, with 7 bases lining up with TRBD2. After removal of 2 bases from V and 0 bases from J, the junction contained 4 bases not matched to a gene. Germline V gene lookup returns CDR1 KGHSH and CDR2 LQKENI. The CDR3 sequence is 16 residues long.

V and J are TRBV4-1 and TRBJ2-7; TRBD1 is a possible D gene (6 bases). The V gene's germline CDR1 is MGHRA and CDR2 YSYEKL. CDR3 length equals 14 residues. V lost 3 bases and J 6 bases, leaving 15 bases between the germline ends. CDR3 amino acids: CASSQGHRLLEQYF. The CDR3 DNA follows: TGCGCCAGCAGCCAGGGACACCGGCTACTCGAGCAGTACTTC.

The CDR3 reads CASKGLAESTDTQYF. In nucleotides, the CDR3 is TGCGCCAGCAAGGGACTAGCGGAAAGCACAGATACGCAGTATTTT. J is TRBJ2-3 and V is TRBV5-1, with 11 bases identical to TRBD2. The V and J ends lost 6 bases and 0 bases, in that order; junction bases with no gene match: 3. Germline-derived CDR1 and CDR2 are SGHRS and YFSETQ. This CDR3 has 15 amino acids. The complete variable domain, with remaining parts taken from reference TRBV5-1 and TRBJ2-3, reads KAGVTQTPRYLIKTRGQQVTLSCSPISGHRSVSWYQQTPGQGLQFLFEYFSETQRNKGNFPGRFSGRQFSNSRSEMNVSTLELGDSALYLCASKGLAESTDTQYFGPGTRLTVL.

The rearrangement links TRBV5-1 to TRBJ1-4; D not certain. This CDR3 is built from 16 residues. Per germline, CDR1 SGHRS and CDR2 YFSETQ. V was clipped by 0 bases and J by 7 bases, with 16 bases between them. The DNA of the CDR3 is TGCGCCAGCAGCTTGGCCTCGACGACGACTGGTGAAAAACTGTTTTTT. It specifies CASSLASTTTGEKLFF.

The V and J genes are TRBV6-6 and TRBJ2-2; 8 bases agree with TRBD1. This CDR3 contains 15 residues. Germline assignment: CDR1 MNHNY and CDR2 SVGAGI (reference sequence). V lost 2 bases to trimming and J lost 4 bases; unmatched junction nucleotides: 3. CDR3 sequence: CASSYGQGVTGELFF. The CDR3 nucleotides read TGTGCCAGCAGTTACGGACAGGGAGTCACCGGGGAGCTGTTTTTT.

The CDR3 protein is CASSASMGAYGYTF. CDR3 nucleotide sequence: TGTGCCAGCAGCGCCTCGATGGGCGCGTATGGCTACACCTTC. The J gene is TRBJ1-2, the V gene TRBV7-2; unclear D gene. The length of the CDR3 is 14 residues. Germline lookup yields CDR1 SGHTA and CDR2 FQGNSA. Trimming shortened V by 5 bases and J by 5 bases, and 15 bases separated the two germline ends.

The chain recombines TRBV16 with TRBJ1-5; 8 bases are shared with TRBD1. V lost 3 bases and J lost 7; bases outside the gene matches: 8. Germline CDR1 reads KGHSY; CDR2 reads FQNENV. The CDR3 runs to 15 residues. CDR3 DNA: TGTGCCAGCAGCCAGGACAGGGTCTTGAACCAGCCCCAGCATTTT. It translates to CASSQDRVLNQPQHF.

This clone was seen many times. The chain couples TRBV6-1 to TRBJ2-7; a weak D match, TRBD2 (5 bases). This CDR3 contains 15 residues. CDR1 and CDR2 from the germline V gene are MNHNS and SASEGT. With 1 base removed from V and 2 bases from J, the gap between germline ends came to 12 bases. The CDR3 protein is CASSEEVASTYEQYF. CDR3 nucleotide sequence: TGTGCCAGCAGTGAAGAGGTAGCGTCTACCTACGAGCAGTACTTC.

J is TRBJ2-1 and V is TRBV2; TRBD2 agrees at 7 bases. The V and J ends lost 1 base and 2 bases, in that order; junction bases with no gene match: 2. Germline-derived CDR1 and CDR2 are SNHLY and FYNNEI. The CDR3 sequence is 15 residues long. The CDR3 nucleotides read TGTGCCAGCAGTGAAGGGCGGGAGACCTACAATGAGCAGTTCTTC. It is translated as CASSEGRETYNEQFF.

The CDR3 loop reads CASSVASYGNTIYF. The DNA of the CDR3 is TGTGCCAGCAGCGTAGCTTCCTACGGAAACACCATATATTTT. J is TRBJ1-3 and V is TRBV9; D gene uncertain. Germline V gives CDR1 SGDLS, CDR2 YYNGEE. The CDR3 runs 14 residues. The V and J ends lost 0 bases and 4 bases respectively, with 8 bases between them.